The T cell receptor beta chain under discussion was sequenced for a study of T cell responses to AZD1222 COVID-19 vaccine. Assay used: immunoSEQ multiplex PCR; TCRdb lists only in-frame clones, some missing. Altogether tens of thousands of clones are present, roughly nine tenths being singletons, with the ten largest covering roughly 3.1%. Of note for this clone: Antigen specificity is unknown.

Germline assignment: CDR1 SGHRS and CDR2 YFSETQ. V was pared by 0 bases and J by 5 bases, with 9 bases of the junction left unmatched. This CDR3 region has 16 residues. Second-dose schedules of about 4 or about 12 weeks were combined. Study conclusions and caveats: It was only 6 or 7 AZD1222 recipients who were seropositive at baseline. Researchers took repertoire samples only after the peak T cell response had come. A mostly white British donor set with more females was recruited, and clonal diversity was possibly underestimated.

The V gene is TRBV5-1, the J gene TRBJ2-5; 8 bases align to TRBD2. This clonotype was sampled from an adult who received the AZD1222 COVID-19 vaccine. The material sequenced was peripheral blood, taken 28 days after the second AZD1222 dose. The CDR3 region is CASSLGAGVIQETQYF. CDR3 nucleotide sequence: TGCGCCAGCAGCTTGGGAGCGGGGGTGATCCAGGAGACCCAGTACTTC.